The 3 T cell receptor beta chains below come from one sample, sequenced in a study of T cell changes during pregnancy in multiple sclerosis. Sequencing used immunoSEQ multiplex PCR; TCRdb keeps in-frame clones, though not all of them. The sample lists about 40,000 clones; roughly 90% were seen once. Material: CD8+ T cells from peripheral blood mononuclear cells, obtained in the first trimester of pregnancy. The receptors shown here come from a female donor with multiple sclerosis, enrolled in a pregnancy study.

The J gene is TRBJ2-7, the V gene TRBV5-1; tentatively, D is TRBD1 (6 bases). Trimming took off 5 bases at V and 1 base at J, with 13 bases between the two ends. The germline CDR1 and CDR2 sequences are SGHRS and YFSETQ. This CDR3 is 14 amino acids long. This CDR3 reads CASSGLDRSYEQYF. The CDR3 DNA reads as TGCGCCAGCAGTGGTCTGGACAGATCCTACGAGCAGTACTTC.

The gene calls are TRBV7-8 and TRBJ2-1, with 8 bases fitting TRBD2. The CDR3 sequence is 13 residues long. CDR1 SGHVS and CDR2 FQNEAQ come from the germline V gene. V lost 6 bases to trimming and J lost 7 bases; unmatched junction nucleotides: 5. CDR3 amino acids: CASSYGGGNEQFF. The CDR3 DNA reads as TGTGCCAGCAGTTACGGGGGGGGGAATGAGCAGTTCTTC.

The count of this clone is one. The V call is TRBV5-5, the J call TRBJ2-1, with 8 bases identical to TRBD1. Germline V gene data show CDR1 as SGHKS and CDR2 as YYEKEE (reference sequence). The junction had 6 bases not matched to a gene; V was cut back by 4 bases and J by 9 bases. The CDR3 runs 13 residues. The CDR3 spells CASSRGQGPEQFF. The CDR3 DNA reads TGTGCCAGCAGCAGAGGACAGGGCCCTGAGCAGTTCTTC.